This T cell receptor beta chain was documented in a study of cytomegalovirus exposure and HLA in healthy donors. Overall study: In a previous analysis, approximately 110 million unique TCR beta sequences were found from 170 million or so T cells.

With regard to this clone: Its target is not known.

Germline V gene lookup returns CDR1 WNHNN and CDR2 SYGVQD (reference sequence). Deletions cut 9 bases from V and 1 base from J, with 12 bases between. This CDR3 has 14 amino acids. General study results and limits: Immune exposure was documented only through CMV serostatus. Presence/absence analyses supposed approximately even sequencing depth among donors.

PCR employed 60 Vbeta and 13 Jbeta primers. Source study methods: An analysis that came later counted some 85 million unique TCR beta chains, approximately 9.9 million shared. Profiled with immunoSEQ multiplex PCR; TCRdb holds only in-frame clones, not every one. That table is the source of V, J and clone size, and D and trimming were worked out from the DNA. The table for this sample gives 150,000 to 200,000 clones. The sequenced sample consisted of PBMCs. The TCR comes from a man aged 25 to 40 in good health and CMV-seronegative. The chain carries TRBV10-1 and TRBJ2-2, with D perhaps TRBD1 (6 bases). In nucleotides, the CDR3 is TGCGCCAGTACGGACAGCCTGAACACCGGGGAGCTGTTTTTT. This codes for CASTDSLNTGELFF.